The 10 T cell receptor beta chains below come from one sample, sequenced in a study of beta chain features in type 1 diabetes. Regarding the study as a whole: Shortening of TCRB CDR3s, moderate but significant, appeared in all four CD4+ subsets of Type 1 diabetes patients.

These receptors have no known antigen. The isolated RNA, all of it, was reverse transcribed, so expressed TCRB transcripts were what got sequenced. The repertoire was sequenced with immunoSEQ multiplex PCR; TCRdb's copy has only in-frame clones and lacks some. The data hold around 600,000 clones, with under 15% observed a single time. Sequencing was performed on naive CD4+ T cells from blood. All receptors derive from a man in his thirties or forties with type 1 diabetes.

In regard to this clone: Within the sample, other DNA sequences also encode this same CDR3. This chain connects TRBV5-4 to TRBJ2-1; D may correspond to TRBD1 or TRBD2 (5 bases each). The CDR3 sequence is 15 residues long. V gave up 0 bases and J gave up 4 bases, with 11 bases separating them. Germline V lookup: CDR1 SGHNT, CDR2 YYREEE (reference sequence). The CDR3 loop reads CASSLALGGYNEQFF. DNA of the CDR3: TGTGCCAGCAGCTTGGCTCTTGGGGGTTACAATGAGCAGTTCTTC.

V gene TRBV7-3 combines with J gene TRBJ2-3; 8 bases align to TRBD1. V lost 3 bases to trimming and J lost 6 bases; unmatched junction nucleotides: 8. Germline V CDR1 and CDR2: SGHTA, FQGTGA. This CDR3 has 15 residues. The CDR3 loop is CASSFRGPGIDTQYF. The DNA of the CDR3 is TGTGCCAGCAGCTTCAGGGGGCCCGGGATCGATACGCAGTATTTT.

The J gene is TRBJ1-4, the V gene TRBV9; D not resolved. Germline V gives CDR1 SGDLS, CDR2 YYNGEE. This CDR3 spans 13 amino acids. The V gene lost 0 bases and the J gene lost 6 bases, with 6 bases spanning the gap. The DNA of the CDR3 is TGTGCCAGCAGCGTAGTGGCGGATGAAAAACTGTTTTTT. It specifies CASSVVADEKLFF.

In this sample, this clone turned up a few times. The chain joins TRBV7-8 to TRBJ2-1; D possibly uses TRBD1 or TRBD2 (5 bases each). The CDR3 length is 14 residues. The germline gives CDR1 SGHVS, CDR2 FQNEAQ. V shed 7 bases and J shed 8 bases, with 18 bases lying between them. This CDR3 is CASTKKAGSDEQFF. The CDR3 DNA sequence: TGTGCCAGCACCAAAAAGGCAGGGAGCGATGAGCAGTTCTTC.

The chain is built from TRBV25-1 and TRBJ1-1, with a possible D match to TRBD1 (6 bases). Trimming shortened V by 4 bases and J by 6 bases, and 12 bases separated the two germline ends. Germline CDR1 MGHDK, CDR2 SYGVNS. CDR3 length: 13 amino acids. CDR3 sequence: CASSVGATSEAFF. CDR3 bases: TGTGCCAGCAGTGTGGGGGCCACGTCTGAAGCTTTCTTT.

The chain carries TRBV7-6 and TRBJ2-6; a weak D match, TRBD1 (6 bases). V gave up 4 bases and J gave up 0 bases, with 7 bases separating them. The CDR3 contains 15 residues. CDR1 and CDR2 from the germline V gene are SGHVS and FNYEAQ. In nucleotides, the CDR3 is TGTGCCAGCAGCTGGACAGCCTCTGGGGCCAACGTCCTGACTTTC. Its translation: CASSWTASGANVLTF.

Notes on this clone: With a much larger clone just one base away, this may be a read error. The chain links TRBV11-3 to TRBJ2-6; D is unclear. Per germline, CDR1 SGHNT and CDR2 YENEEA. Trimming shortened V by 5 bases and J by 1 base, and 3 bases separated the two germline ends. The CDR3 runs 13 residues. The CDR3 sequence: CASSPSGANVLTF. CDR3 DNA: TGTGCCAGCAGCCCGTCTGGGGCCAACGTCCTGACTTTC.

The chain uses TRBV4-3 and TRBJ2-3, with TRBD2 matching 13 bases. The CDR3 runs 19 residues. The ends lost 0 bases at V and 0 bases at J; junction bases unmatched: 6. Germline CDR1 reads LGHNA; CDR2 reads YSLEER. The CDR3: CASSQDRTSGGASTDTQYF. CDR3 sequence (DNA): TGCGCCAGCAGCCAAGATCGGACTAGCGGGGGTGCTAGCACAGATACGCAGTATTTT.

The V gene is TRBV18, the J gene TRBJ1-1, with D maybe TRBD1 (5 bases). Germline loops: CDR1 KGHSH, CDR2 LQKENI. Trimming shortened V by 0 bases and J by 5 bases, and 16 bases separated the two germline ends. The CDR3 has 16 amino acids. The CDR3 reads CASSPPNGGEDTEAFF. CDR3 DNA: TGTGCCAGCTCACCACCTAACGGGGGTGAGGATACTGAAGCTTTCTTT.

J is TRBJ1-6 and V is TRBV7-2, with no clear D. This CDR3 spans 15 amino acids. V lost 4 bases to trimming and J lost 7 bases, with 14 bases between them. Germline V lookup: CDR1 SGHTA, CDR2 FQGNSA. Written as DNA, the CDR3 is TGTGCCAGCAGCTGGACCCGTGATACCAATTCACCCCTCCACTTT. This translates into CASSWTRDTNSPLHF.